These 7 T cell receptor beta chains originate from one sample sequenced in a study of beta chain features in type 1 diabetes listed by TCRdb under 2018. General findings and caveats noted by the study authors: A moderate but significant shortening of TCRB CDR3 length was observed in type 1 diabetes patients in all four CD4+ subsets.

Their recognized antigens are unknown. Library preparation was by the immunoSEQ multiplex PCR assay. The entire amount of isolated RNA was reverse transcribed using the High Capacity cDNA Reverse Transcription Kit, so the sequenced TCRB transcripts were expressed ones. TCRdb mirrors the immuneACCESS table, restricted to in-frame sequences. Some clones are absent from its copies; in checked studies, under half trace to an unresolved V gene, and the reason for the others is unknown. In all, the sample holds over 600,000 clones, and around an eighth of those were seen once. The ten largest clones represent around 0.12% of the sample. The specimen sequenced was naive CD4+ T cells from blood. The meaning of the sample's cell subset or site label: true naive CD4+ T cells. Receptor source: a man under 40 with type 1 diabetes.

CDR3 DNA sequence: TGTGCCAGCAGCTTGGGGCGACAGAGACAAGAGACCCAGTACTTC. Amino acids: CASSLGRQRQETQYF. This chain joins TRBV5-4 and TRBJ2-5; weak D call: TRBD1 (5 bases). Per the germline V gene, CDR1 is SGHNT and CDR2 is YYREEE (reference sequence). V lost 0 bases, J lost 2 bases, and 11 bases lay in between. This CDR3 contains 15 residues.

J is TRBJ2-7 and V is TRBV9; maybe TRBD1 (5 bases). The CDR3 contains 15 residues. Germline CDR1 and CDR2: SGDLS and YYNGEE. V was trimmed by 0 bases and J by 6 bases, leaving 16 bases between them. DNA of the CDR3: TGTGCCAGCAGCGTAGAGGCAGGGAACCTTGGCGAGCAGTACTTC. It codes for CASSVEAGNLGEQYF.

The chain combines TRBV7-6 with TRBJ1-6; 7 nucleotides align to TRBD1. V lost 4 bases, J lost 6 bases, and 3 bases stayed unmatched. CDR1 and CDR2 from the germline V gene are SGHVS and FNYEAQ. CDR3 length: 14 residues. For the CDR3, the DNA is TGTGCCAGCAGCTCAGGGGGATCTAATTCACCCCTCCACTTT. It translates to CASSSGGSNSPLHF.

The chain combines TRBV9 with TRBJ2-3; tentatively, D is TRBD1 or TRBD2 (6 bases each). The CDR3 consists of 16 residues. Trimming pared 1 base from V and 2 bases from J, leaving 14 bases between. CDR1 SGDLS and CDR2 YYNGEE come from the germline V gene. The CDR3 DNA sequence: TGTGCCAGCAGCGTAAACCCGGGGGCATCCACAGATACGCAGTATTTT. It encodes CASSVNPGASTDTQYF.

The sample holds a few counts of this clone. The chain employs TRBV10-3 and TRBJ2-6; D may correspond to TRBD1 or TRBD2 (5 bases each). This CDR3 is 15 amino acids long. Per germline, CDR1 ENHRY and CDR2 SYGVKD. Between the trimmed V and J ends, which lost 2 bases and 3 bases, there was a span of 8 bases. The CDR3 nucleotides are TGTGCCATCAGTGAGGGGGGAAATGGGGCCAACGTCCTGACTTTC. Its translation: CAISEGGNGANVLTF.

The V and J genes are TRBV5-1 and TRBJ1-2; D ambiguous. This CDR3 comprises 14 residues. The V end lost 0 bases, the J end lost 4 bases, and 10 bases lay between the germline ends. Germline V CDR1 and CDR2: SGHRS, YFSETQ. The CDR3 DNA reads TGCGCCAGCAGCTTGGGGGAGCCTGGCTATGGCTACACCTTC. Its protein product is CASSLGEPGYGYTF.

This clone was detected a few times. The chain links TRBV7-2 to TRBJ2-3, with D possibly being TRBD2 (5 bases). The germline V gene has CDR1 SGHTA and CDR2 FQGNSA. The CDR3 sequence is 14 residues long. Trimming stripped 4 bases from V and 3 bases from J, with 11 bases between. The CDR3 is CASSSDWTTDTQYF. As DNA, the CDR3 is TGTGCCAGCAGCTCGGACTGGACTACAGATACGCAGTATTTT.